Listed below are T cell receptor beta chains from one sample, sequenced in a study of CD8+CD57+ T cells in acquired aplastic anemia. TCRdb analysed the reads with MiXCR anew, one entry per CDR3 protein. The top ten hold roughly 0.8% of the sample, which has 450,000 to 600,000 distinct CDR3 sequences, 25% to 40% seen once. Sequenced: sorted CD4+, CD8+, or CD8+CD57+ T cells (not recorded which) from PBMCs. These receptors came from a human donor with aplastic anemia. Both conserved end residues are part of each CDR3. Each record gives: clone size, D gene, V gene, J gene, CDR3 DNA, CDR3 protein. The D gene is left open where the match is weak. Not all rows give a size; the values are once, few, many and, for expanded clones, a class.

>NA|NA|TRBV19|TRBJ1-2
TGTGCCAGTACCCCCAGCAGTTACGTCAGGATGGGCCATGGCTACACCTTC
CASTPSSYVRMGHGYTF
>many|NA|TRBV7-9|TRBJ1-1
TGTGCCAGCACCGAAGTGGGTGAAGCTTTCTTT
CASTEVGEAFF
>NA|NA|TRBV9|TRBJ1-4
TGTGCCAGCAGAGATGGGGGACGCGGAGGAGAAAAACTGTTTTTT
CASRDGGRGGEKLFF
>few|NA|TRBV7-2|TRBJ1-1
TGTGCCAGCAGCCTAACAGGGAGATGGGTGAACACTGAAGCTTTCTTT
CASSLTGRWVNTEAFF
>few|NA|TRBV4-1|TRBJ1-5
TGCGCCAGCAGCCAAGATGGGGGGGAGGCCAGGCAGCATTTT
CASSQDGGEARQHF
>many|NA|TRBV15|TRBJ2-7
TGTGCCACCAGCAGAGCAGAGGCGGGACCTCGAGGGGAGCAGTACTTC
CATSRAEAGPRGEQYF
>few|NA|TRBV19|TRBJ1-5
TGTGCCAGTAGTAGCCGGGAAGCAGGGAAAGGGACAAGACGAGATCAGCCCCAGCATTTT
CASSSREAGKGTRRDQPQHF
>NA|TRBD1|TRBV11-1|TRBJ2-1
TGTGCCGCAACAGGGGCGAGCTCCTCCAATGAGCAGTTCTTC
CAATGASSSNEQFF
>NA|NA|TRBV7-9|TRBJ1-6
TGTGCCAGCAGCCGCCAGGGGTTATACAATTCACCCCTCCACTTT
CASSRQGLYNSPLHF
>few|NA|TRBV20-1|TRBJ1-4
TGCAGTGCTAGAGATAGCTCCGGGGGTAGTGAAAAACTGTTTTTT
CSARDSSGGSEKLFF
>many|TRBD2|TRBV19|TRBJ2-1
TGTGCCACGCACAGCGGGGGGGGCAATGAGCAGTTCTTC
CATHSGGGNEQFF
>many|NA|TRBV29-1|TRBJ1-5
TGCAGCGTTGAAGAGGCAGGCGGTGGTCAGCCCCAGCATTTT
CSVEEAGGGQPQHF
>many|NA|TRBV19|TRBJ2-5
TGTGCCAGTACCCCGGGGCCGTCCCAAGAGACCCAGTACTTC
CASTPGPSQETQYF
>many|TRBD1|TRBV12-3/TRBV12-4|TRBJ1-6
TGTGCCAGCAGACTACACGGACAGGGTGGCTCACCCCTCCACTTT
CASRLHGQGGSPLHF
>many|NA|TRBV6-5|TRBJ1-2
TGTGCCAGCAGTTACTCGGACCTTGCACCCTATGGCTACACCTTC
CASSYSDLAPYGYTF
>many|NA|TRBV9|TRBJ1-1
TGTGCCAGCAGCGTAGCACAGGGAAACACTGAAGCTTTCTTT
CASSVAQGNTEAFF
>many|TRBD1|TRBV5-1|TRBJ1-2
TGCGCCAGCAGACCCGGGACAGCCTATGGCTACACCTTC
CASRPGTAYGYTF
>NA|TRBD1|TRBV20-1|TRBJ1-5
TGCAGTGCCCGTGGGACAGGCCACAATCAGCCCCAGCATTTT
CSARGTGHNQPQHF
>many|NA|TRBV10-3|TRBJ1-2
TGTGCCATCAGTGGGAAAAACCGCGACTATGGCTACACCTTC
CAISGKNRDYGYTF
>many|TRBD1|TRBV19|TRBJ1-1
TGTGCCAGTAGTGAACGGGACAGGGGATCTGAAGCTTTCTTT
CASSERDRGSEAFF
>many|NA|TRBV2|TRBJ1-3
TGTGCCAGCAGTGAACCTGGGGACGGAAACACCATATATTTT
CASSEPGDGNTIYF
>NA|NA|TRBV19|TRBJ1-6
TGTGCCAGTAGCCCCGGACTGCGGGACTTT
CASSPGLRDF
>many|NA|TRBV7-6|TRBJ1-2
TGTGCCAGCAGCCCGGGAGCTAACTATGGCTACACCTTC
CASSPGANYGYTF
>NA|NA|TRBV25-1|TRBJ2-7
TGTGCCAGCAGCCAGGGGTGGAGGCAGTACTTC
CASSQGWRQYF
>few|NA|TRBV7-9|TRBJ1-1
TGCGCCAGCACGATCGGGGGCTCTGAAGCTTTCTTT
CASTIGGSEAFF
>many|TRBD1|TRBV2|TRBJ1-6
TGTGCCAGCAGACCGGACAGGGTTAATTCACCCCTCCACTTT
CASRPDRVNSPLHF
>few|TRBD1|TRBV5-1|TRBJ1-5
TGCGCCAGCAGCCTAGGACAGGGGCAATTCAATCAGCCCCAGCATTTT
CASSLGQGQFNQPQHF
>many|NA|TRBV7-9|TRBJ1-4
TGTGCCAGCAGCAAAGACAGGTTAGCGGACGAAAAACTGTTTTTT
CASSKDRLADEKLFF
>NA|NA|TRBV29-1|TRBJ2-5
TGCAGCAGTGAAGGTGGCTCGGTCGGGACCCAGTACTTC
CSSEGGSVGTQYF
>NA|NA|TRBV3-1|TRBJ1-4
TGTGCCAGCAGCCAAGGAGGGGGGCATGGCGAAAAACTGTTTTTT
CASSQGGGHGEKLFF
>once|NA|TRBV19|TRBJ2-4
TGTGCCAGTAGTATCGGCCTAGTTCCCAAAAACATTCAGTACTTC
CASSIGLVPKNIQYF
>NA|NA|TRBV6-1|TRBJ2-3
TGTGCCAGCAGATGGGGGGTGGCAGGTACGCAGTATTTT
CASRWGVAGTQYF
>few|NA|TRBV11-2|TRBJ1-4
TGTGCCAGCAGCAGTAAATACCGGACAGCAAACAATGAAAAACTGTTTTTT
CASSSKYRTANNEKLFF
>NA|TRBD1|TRBV2|TRBJ1-6
TGTGCCAGCACTCTCGGACAGGGTAATTCACCCCTCCACTTT
CASTLGQGNSPLHF
>NA|NA|TRBV29-1|TRBJ1-2
TGCAGTGAACAAGGACCCTATGGCTACACCTTC
CSEQGPYGYTF
>many|TRBD1|TRBV24-1|TRBJ2-7
TGTGCCACCAGTGATCCCGGGACAGGGGCCTACGAGCAGTACTTC
CATSDPGTGAYEQYF
>NA|NA|TRBV20-1|TRBJ1-3
TGCAGTGCTAGAGGAACAGGACTTAGCTCTGGAAACACCATATATTTT
CSARGTGLSSGNTIYF
>once|TRBD1|TRBV11-1|TRBJ2-3
TGTGCCAGCACCTCCCCCGACAGGGGTTCAGATACGCAGTATTTT
CASTSPDRGSDTQYF
>NA|TRBD2|TRBV11-1|TRBJ2-1
TGTGCCGCGACCTCCGGGACTAGCGGGGACTACAATGAGCAGTTCTTC
CAATSGTSGDYNEQFF
>many|TRBD1|TRBV19|TRBJ1-2
TGTGCCAGTAGTATTTCTGTGACGGACAGGGCCCTCTATGGCTACACCTTC
CASSISVTDRALYGYTF
>many|TRBD1|TRBV19|TRBJ2-5
TGTGCCAGTAGACCGGACAGGGCGGGGACCCAGTACTTC
CASRPDRAGTQYF